This T cell receptor (beta chain) was observed in a study of blood T cell repertoires in COVID-19. The CDR3 has 16 residues. Between the trimmed V and J ends, which lost 2 bases and 4 bases, there was a span of 12 bases. The germline V gene encodes CDR1 KGHSH and CDR2 LQKENI. The assay was immunoSEQ multiplex PCR, and TCRdb's table has in-frame clones only and misses some. The sample shows around 110,000 clones, about 81% of them seen only once. This clone was picked up a small number of times. Sequencing was done on a sample of peripheral blood. The gene calls are TRBV18 and TRBJ2-6; maybe TRBD2 (6 bases). This sequence originates from a man aged 70 or older with acute or convalescent COVID-19. The CDR3 nucleotides are TGTGCCAGCTCACCATTGGGCGGGGCGGGGGCCAACGTCCTGACTTTC. As protein: CASSPLGGAGANVLTF.